These 13 T cell receptor beta chains came from one sample sequenced in a study of CD8 T cells in ankylosing spondylitis. Using its own MiXCR run on the 5' RACE reads, TCRdb lists one record per CDR3 protein. The profile shows 220,000 or so distinct CDR3 sequences, 8% to 11% of them singletons. Sequencing was done on a sample of blood, either unsorted or a sorted T cell fraction (not recorded which). Receptors originate from a male donor with ankylosing spondylitis or in good health (not recorded which).

This clonotype has a count of ten or more. This chain connects TRBV12-3 or TRBV12-4 to TRBJ1-1; D is unresolved. Trimming left V 4 bases short and J 3 bases short, with 9 bases between. This CDR3 is built from 13 residues. In DNA form, the CDR3 reads TGTGCCAGCAGTTGGAGGTCGGACACTGAAGCTTTCTTT. It translates to CASSWRSDTEAFF.

This clonotype was observed many times. The chain is built from TRBV29-1 and TRBJ1-1, with 8 bases aligning to TRBD1. V lost 5 bases and J lost 8; bases outside the gene matches: 10. Per germline, CDR1 SQVTM and CDR2 ANQGSEA. There are 13 residues in the CDR3. The CDR3 loop reads CSVFHRGFGEAFF. The CDR3 DNA follows: TGCAGCGTTTTCCACAGGGGGTTCGGGGAAGCTTTCTTT.

This clonotype occurred many times. V and J are TRBV9 and TRBJ2-7; TRBD2 is a possible D gene (6 bases). Germline-derived CDR1 and CDR2 are SGDLS and YYNGEE. CDR3 length: 14 amino acids. Trimming left V 4 bases short and J 7 bases short, with 18 bases between. This chain's CDR3 is CASSPRWEVSEQYF. The CDR3 region has the DNA TGTGCCAGCAGCCCGAGGTGGGAGGTCTCGGAGCAGTACTTC.

In its sample, this clonotype was seen many times. The CDR3 protein is CASSRSPGQGQETQYF. The CDR3 DNA follows: TGTGCCAGCAGTCGCTCGCCCGGACAGGGACAAGAGACCCAGTACTTC. The genes are TRBV12-3 or TRBV12-4 and TRBJ2-5; 8 bases are shared with TRBD1. Trimming cost V 5 bases and J 2 bases; bases outside gene matches: 10. The CDR3 is 16 amino acids.

This clonotype was counted ten times or more. The gene calls are TRBV12-3 or TRBV12-4 and TRBJ2-7; D is uncertain. This CDR3 is 13 amino acids long. Trimming pared 5 bases from V and 4 bases from J, leaving 12 bases between. The CDR3: CASSHPSGYEQYF. The DNA for the CDR3 is TGTGCCAGCAGTCACCCTTCCGGGTACGAGCAGTACTTC.

This clonotype was found a few times. The chain combines TRBV7-8 with TRBJ1-3, with TRBD1 matching over 10 bases. V dropped 2 bases and J dropped 3; count of bases not matched to a gene: 7. From germline, CDR1 is SGHVS and CDR2 FQNEAQ. The CDR3 has 17 amino acids. In DNA form, the CDR3 reads TGTGCCAGCAGCTTAAAGCCCCGGGACAGGGGTGGAAACACCATATATTTT. Translating it yields CASSLKPRDRGGNTIYF. Drawing the rest from reference TRBV7-8 and TRBJ1-3, the complete variable domain is GAGVSQSPRYKVAKRGQDVALRCDPISGHVSLFWYQQALGQGPEFLTYFQNEAQLDKSGLPSDRFFAERPEGSVSTLKIQRTQQEDSAVYLCASSLKPRDRGGNTIYFGEGSWLTVV.

This clonotype was picked up many times. The V and J genes are TRBV6-6 and TRBJ2-1, with a tentative D call TRBD1 (6 bases). Germline CDR1 and CDR2: MNHNY and SVGAGI (reference sequence). This CDR3 has 15 amino acids. Trimming shortened V by 3 bases and J by 9 bases, and 18 bases separated the two germline ends. CDR3 protein: CASSYNSQGQLEQFF. The CDR3 DNA reads as TGTGCCAGCAGTTATAACTCACAGGGACAACTTGAGCAGTTCTTC.

The V and J genes are TRBV5-5 and TRBJ2-3, with D possibly TRBD2 on 6 matching bases. V was shortened by 4 bases and J by 11 bases, with 20 bases between the two germline ends. CDR1 and CDR2 (germline): SGHKS, YYEKEE (reference sequence). The CDR3 is 14 residues long. The CDR3 region is CASSASGQAQKQYF. CDR3 in DNA: TGTGCCAGCAGCGCAAGCGGGCAGGCCCAGAAGCAGTATTTT.

For the CDR3, the DNA is TGTGCCAGCAGTTTAGTATCGGAAGGGATCGCCATATATTTT. It codes for CASSLVSEGIAIYF. J is TRBJ1-3 and V is TRBV12-3 or TRBV12-4, with D uncertain. This CDR3 has 14 amino acids. The ends were cut back, 1 base at V and 11 bases at J, with 15 bases in the middle.

This clonotype appeared many times. This chain links TRBV4-2 with TRBJ1-2, with 9 bases lining up with TRBD1. This CDR3 contains 16 residues. The germline CDR1 and CDR2 sequences are LGHNA and YNFKEQ. J gave up 2 bases and V 4 bases, and 8 bases lay outside the gene matches. CDR3: CASSPTLDRGNYGYTF. The DNA of the CDR3 is TGTGCCAGCAGCCCCACCCTCGACAGGGGGAACTATGGCTACACCTTC.

This clonotype was counted many times. The rearrangement links TRBV5-1 to TRBJ2-7, with D perhaps matching TRBD1 or TRBD2 (5 bases each). Trimming stripped 0 bases from V and 3 bases from J, with 13 bases between. Germline CDR1 reads SGHRS; CDR2 reads YFSETQ. The CDR3 contains 15 residues. The CDR3 nucleotides are TGCGCCAGCAGCTTGGGGGACCATTTCAGCTACGAGCAGTACTTC. Translating gives CASSLGDHFSYEQYF.

The chain couples TRBV19 to TRBJ1-6; 7 bases match TRBD1. The J segment lost 8 bases and the V segment lost 2 bases, leaving 3 bases of the junction unmatched. CDR1 and CDR2 from the germline V gene are LNHDA and SQIVND (reference sequence). The CDR3 is 14 amino acids. Here the CDR3 DNA reads TGTGCCAGTAGTATAACAGGGGAGGATTCACCCCTCCACTTT. This sequence encodes CASSITGEDSPLHF.

This clonotype was picked up many times. V gene TRBV7-8 combines with J gene TRBJ1-6; possibly TRBD1 for D (6 bases). CDR3 length equals 13 residues. Trimming took 1 base from V and 9 from J, leaving 7 bases between them. Germline V CDR1 and CDR2: SGHVS, FQNEAQ. The CDR3: CASSLEGVSPLHF. CDR3 nucleotides: TGTGCCAGCAGCTTAGAGGGGGTTTCACCCCTCCACTTT.